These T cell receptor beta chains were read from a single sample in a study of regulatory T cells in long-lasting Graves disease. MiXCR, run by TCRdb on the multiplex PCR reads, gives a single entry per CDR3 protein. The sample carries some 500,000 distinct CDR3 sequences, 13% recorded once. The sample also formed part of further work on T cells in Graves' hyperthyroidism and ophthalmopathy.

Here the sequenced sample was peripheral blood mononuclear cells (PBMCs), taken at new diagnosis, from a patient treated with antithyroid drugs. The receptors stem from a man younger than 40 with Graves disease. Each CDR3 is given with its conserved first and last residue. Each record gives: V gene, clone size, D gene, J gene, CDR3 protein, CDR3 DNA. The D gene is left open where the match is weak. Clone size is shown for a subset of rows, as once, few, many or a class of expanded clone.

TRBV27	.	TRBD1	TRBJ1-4	CASRATGVNEKLFF	TGTGCCAGCAGGGCGACAGGGGTTAATGAAAAACTGTTTTTT
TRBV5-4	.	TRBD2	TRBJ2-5	CASSPVSGRQETQYF	TGTGCCAGCAGCCCGGTCAGCGGGAGACAAGAGACCCAGTACTTC
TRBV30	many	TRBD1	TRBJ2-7	CAWRDRQTGGRYEQYF	TGTGCCTGGAGAGACCGCCAGACAGGGGGGAGATACGAGCAGTACTTC
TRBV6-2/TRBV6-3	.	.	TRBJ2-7	CASSTLTGTYEQYF	TGTGCCAGCAGTACCTTGACGGGCACCTACGAGCAGTACTTC
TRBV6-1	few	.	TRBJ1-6	CASSAQGGINNSPLHF	TGTGCCAGCAGCGCCCAAGGGGGAATCAATAATTCACCCCTCCACTTT
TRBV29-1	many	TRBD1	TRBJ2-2	CSVHGQGSTGELFF	TGCAGCGTCCACGGACAGGGGTCAACCGGGGAGCTGTTTTTT
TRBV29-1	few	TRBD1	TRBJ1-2	CSALGTGSFYGYTF	TGCAGCGCGCTTGGGACAGGGTCTTTCTATGGCTACACCTTC
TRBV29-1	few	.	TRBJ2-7	CSVSDSFSSYEQYF	TGCAGCGTCTCCGACAGCTTTAGCTCCTACGAGCAGTACTTC
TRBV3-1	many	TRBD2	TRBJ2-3	CASSHHIAGGGTDTQYF	TGTGCCAGCAGCCACCACATAGCGGGAGGGGGCACAGATACGCAGTATTTT
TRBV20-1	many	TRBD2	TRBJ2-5	CSTTPRGGKEETQYF	TGCAGTACTACACCCCGGGGGGGAAAGGAAGAGACCCAGTACTTC
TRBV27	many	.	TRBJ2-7	CASSPRLGWSYEQYF	TGTGCCAGCAGTCCCCGACTAGGCTGGTCCTACGAGCAGTACTTC
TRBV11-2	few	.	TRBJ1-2	CASSYEVYGYTF	TGTGCCAGCAGCTATGAGGTGTATGGCTACACCTTC
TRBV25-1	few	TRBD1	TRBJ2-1	CASSEYSGQGPGDEQFF	TGTGCCAGCAGTGAATATTCGGGACAGGGTCCCGGGGATGAGCAGTTCTTC
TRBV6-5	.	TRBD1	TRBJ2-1	CASSSGQEIGEQFF	TGTGCCAGCAGTTCTGGACAGGAGATCGGTGAGCAGTTCTTC
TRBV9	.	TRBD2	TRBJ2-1	CASSVGTIGGRTSYNEQFF	TGTGCCAGCAGCGTAGGCACCATAGGCGGGAGGACCTCCTACAATGAGCAGTTCTTC
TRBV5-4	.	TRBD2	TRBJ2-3	CASSPPGLAGGMDTQYF	TGTGCCAGCAGCCCGCCGGGACTAGCGGGAGGTATGGATACGCAGTATTTT
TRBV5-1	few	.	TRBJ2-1	CASSPLTEEQFF	TGCGCCAGCAGCCCGTTGACAGAAGAGCAGTTCTTC
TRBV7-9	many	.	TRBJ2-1	CASSPLGSGNEQFF	TGTGCCAGCAGCCCACTCGGGTCCGGGAATGAGCAGTTCTTC
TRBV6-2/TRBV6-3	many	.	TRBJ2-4	CASSPKPGRNIQYF	TGTGCCAGCAGCCCTAAGCCGGGGAGGAACATTCAGTACTTC
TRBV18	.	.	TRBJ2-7	CASSVGSTIYEQYF	TGTGCCAGCTCAGTAGGGTCGACAATCTACGAGCAGTACTTC
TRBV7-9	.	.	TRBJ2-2	CASSLSTRQTGGLFF	TGTGCCAGCAGCTTATCAACCCGCCAGACCGGGGGGCTGTTTTTT
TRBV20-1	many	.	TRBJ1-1	CSATNRVRITEAFF	TGCAGTGCTACCAACAGGGTTCGAATCACTGAAGCTTTCTTT
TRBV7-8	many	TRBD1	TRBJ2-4	CASSFETFTGVNIQYF	TGTGCCAGCAGCTTCGAAACTTTTACAGGGGTTAACATTCAGTACTTC
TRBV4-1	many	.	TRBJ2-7	CASSQEQGGFYEQYF	TGCGCCAGCAGCCAAGAGCAGGGGGGTTTCTACGAGCAGTACTTC
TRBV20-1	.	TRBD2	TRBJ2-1	CSAPLAGVRNEQFF	TGCAGTGCTCCTCTAGCGGGAGTCCGGAATGAGCAGTTCTTC
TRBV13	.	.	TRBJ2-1	CASRRRHEQFF	TGTGCCAGCAGGCGGCGGCATGAGCAGTTCTTC
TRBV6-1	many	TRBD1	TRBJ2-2	CASSEDRGVTGELFF	TGTGCCAGCAGTGAGGACAGGGGGGTGACCGGGGAGCTGTTTTTT
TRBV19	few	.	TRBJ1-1	CASSSTANTEVFF	TGTGCCAGTAGTTCCACAGCTAACACTGAAGTTTTCTTT
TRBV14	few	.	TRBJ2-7	CASSQVLGEQYF	TGTGCCAGCAGCCAAGTTTTGGGGGAGCAGTACTTC
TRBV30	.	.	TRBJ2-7	CAWSTDFLSSYEQYF	TGTGCCTGGAGTACCGATTTTCTCAGCTCCTACGAGCAGTACTTC
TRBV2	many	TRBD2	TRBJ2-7	CASSPTSGSPEQYF	TGTGCCAGCAGCCCGACTAGCGGGAGTCCCGAGCAGTACTTC
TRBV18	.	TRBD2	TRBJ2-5	CASSPTWREGQETQYF	TGTGCCAGCTCACCTACTTGGCGGGAGGGGCAAGAGACCCAGTACTTC
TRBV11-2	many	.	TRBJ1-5	CASSLEPSNQPQHF	TGTGCCAGCAGCTTAGAACCCTCTAATCAGCCCCAGCATTTT
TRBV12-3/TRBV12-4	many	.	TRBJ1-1	CASSDRGQNTEAFF	TGTGCCAGCAGCGACCGCGGACAGAACACTGAAGCTTTCTTT
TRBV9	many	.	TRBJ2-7	CASSPLFSSKGYEQYF	TGTGCCAGCAGCCCCCTTTTCTCCTCGAAGGGGTACGAGCAGTACTTC
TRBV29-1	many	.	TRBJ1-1	CSEEVNTEAFF	TGCAGCGAGGAGGTGAACACTGAAGCTTTCTTT